The 11 T cell receptor beta chains below were found in one sample sequenced in a study of blood T cells in healthy people across ages. The use of a sample-barcoded 5' primer and a J-beta primer mix characterized a second PCR of roughly 7 to 12 cycles. TCRdb re-called the 5' RACE reads through MiXCR, storing one row per CDR3 protein. The sample holds roughly 1,000,000 distinct CDR3 sequences, roughly a quarter seen once. This sample also appeared in a second study, on T cells of mothers and their children.

Sequenced sample: blood. The receptor source for this set is a girl between 2 and 10 years old in good health.

The V call is TRBV5-6, the J call TRBJ2-1; a possible D gene is TRBD2 (6 bases). CDR3 size: 13 residues. Germline V gene sequence: CDR1 SGHDT, CDR2 YYEEEE. V lost 4 bases and J lost 8, with 13 bases in between. The CDR3 DNA reads as TGTGCCAGCAGCCCGATCACGGGGGATGAGCAGTTCTTC. It yields the protein CASSPITGDEQFF. Supplemented by reference TRBV5-6 and TRBJ2-1, the full variable domain reads DAGVTQSPTHLIKTRGQQVTLRCSPKSGHDTVSWYQQALGQGPQFIFQYYEEEERQRGNFPDRFSGHQFPNYSSELNVNALLLGDSALYLCASSPITGDEQFFGPGTRLTVL.

The J gene is TRBJ2-5, the V gene TRBV24-1; a weak D match, TRBD2 (5 bases). Germline V gives CDR1 KGHDR, CDR2 SFDVKD. Trimming shortened V by 3 bases and J by 4 bases, and 14 bases separated the two germline ends. The CDR3 totals 15 residues. CDR3 in amino acids: CATSDRGSLRETQYF. The CDR3 DNA reads as TGTGCCACCAGTGATAGAGGGTCCCTTCGAGAGACCCAGTACTTC.

In this sample, this clonotype turned up a few times. The chain links TRBV6-5 to TRBJ1-2, with D uncertain. The germline V gene encodes CDR1 MNHEY and CDR2 SVGAGI. V dropped 2 bases and J dropped 6 bases, with 16 bases sitting between them. The CDR3 totals 15 residues. CDR3 residues: CASSYGLGFQDGYTF. In DNA form, the CDR3 reads TGTGCCAGCAGTTACGGTTTGGGATTTCAGGATGGCTACACCTTC.

The sample holds a few counts of this clonotype. This chain connects TRBV6-2 or TRBV6-3 to TRBJ2-4; TRBD1 matches at 9 bases. J was trimmed by 7 bases and V by 2 bases; bases with no gene match: 3. Per the germline V gene, CDR1 is MNHEY and CDR2 is SVGEGT. The CDR3 sequence is 14 residues long. CDR3 sequence (DNA): TGTGCCAGCAGTTACCCTGGGACAGGGAACATTCAGTACTTC. It is translated as CASSYPGTGNIQYF.

The table lists this clonotype with a few counts. This sequence joins TRBV5-1 and TRBJ2-1, with 8 bases identical to TRBD2. Looked up from germline, CDR1 is SGHRS and CDR2 is YFSETQ. The V gene end was trimmed by 1 base and the J gene end by 8 bases; junction bases not matched to a gene: 5. This CDR3 is built from 14 residues. The CDR3 DNA sequence: TGCGCCAGCAGCTTGAACGGGGGGGTAGATGAGCAGTTCTTC. Protein sequence: CASSLNGGVDEQFF.

With respect to this clonotype: At one of its ends the junction is not consistent with the germline gene, which may arise from a read error. This chain links TRBV20-1 with TRBJ2-5; D may be TRBD1 (7 bases). The last part of the DNA fits TRBJ2-1 better; the J call may be wrong. Germline CDR1 reads DFQATT; CDR2 reads SNEGSKA (reference sequence). The CDR3 has 14 amino acids. The CDR3 region is CSARAGQRYTEQFF. For the CDR3, the DNA is TGCAGTGCTAGGGCGGGACAGCGGTACACTGAGCAGTTCTTC.

This clonotype was counted at least ten times. V is TRBV12-3 or TRBV12-4 and J is TRBJ1-1; D not certain. Between the trimmed V and J ends, which lost 0 bases and 7 bases, there was a span of 3 bases. This CDR3 is built from 11 residues. CDR3 region: CASSLANEAFF. CDR3 DNA sequence: TGTGCCAGCAGTTTAGCTAATGAAGCTTTCTTT.

The V call is TRBV28, the J call TRBJ2-7; D remains unclear. V lost 9 bases to trimming and J lost 0 bases, with 12 bases between them. The CDR3 is 13 residues long. CDR1 MDHEN and CDR2 SYDVKM come from the germline V gene. The CDR3: CASRVRSSYEQYF. CDR3 coding DNA: TGTGCCAGTAGAGTCAGGAGCTCCTACGAGCAGTACTTC.

This clonotype appeared a few times. V gene TRBV18 combines with J gene TRBJ2-3, with D possibly being TRBD1 or TRBD2 (5 bases each). CDR1 and CDR2 from the germline V gene are KGHSH and LQKENI. V lost 0 bases and J 3 bases, leaving 13 bases between the germline ends. The CDR3 extends over 16 amino acids. The DNA for the CDR3 is TGTGCCAGCTCACCACCAAGAGGGGCTCGGACAGATACGCAGTATTTT. This translates into CASSPPRGARTDTQYF.

This clonotype was found a few times. The rearrangement uses TRBV10-3 and TRBJ1-1, with 8 bases matching TRBD1. V shed 1 base, J shed 2 bases, and the junction held 3 bases outside the gene matches. The length of the CDR3 is 15 residues. Germline V gives CDR1 ENHRY, CDR2 SYGVKD. CDR3 DNA sequence: TGTGCCATCAGTGAGTATGGACAGGGAAACACTGAAGCTTTCTTT. Protein: CAISEYGQGNTEAFF.

This clonotype was seen just once. The rearrangement joins TRBV12-3 or TRBV12-4 to TRBJ1-1; 7 bases fit TRBD1. Trimming cost V 6 bases and J 0 bases; bases outside gene matches: 7. CDR3 size: 15 residues. The DNA for the CDR3 is TGTGCCAGCAGCCGACAGGGACCCTTGAACACTGAAGCTTTCTTT. This gives the protein CASSRQGPLNTEAFF.